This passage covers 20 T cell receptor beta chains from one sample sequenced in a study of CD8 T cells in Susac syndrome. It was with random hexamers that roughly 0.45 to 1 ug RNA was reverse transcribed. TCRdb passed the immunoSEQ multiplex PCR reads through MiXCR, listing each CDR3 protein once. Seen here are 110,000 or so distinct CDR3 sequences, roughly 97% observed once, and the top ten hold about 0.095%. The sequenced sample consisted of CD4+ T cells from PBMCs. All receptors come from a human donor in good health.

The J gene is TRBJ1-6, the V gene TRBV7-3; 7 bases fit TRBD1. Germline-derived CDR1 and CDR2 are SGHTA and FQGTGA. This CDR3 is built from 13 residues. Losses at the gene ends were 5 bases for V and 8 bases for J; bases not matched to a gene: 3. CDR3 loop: CASSRTGDSPLHF. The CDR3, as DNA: TGTGCCAGCAGCCGAACAGGGGATTCACCCCTCCACTTT. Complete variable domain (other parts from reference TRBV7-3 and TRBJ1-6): GAGVSQTPSNKVTEKGKYVELRCDPISGHTALYWYRQSLGQGPEFLIYFQGTGAADDSGLPNDRFFAVRPEGSVSTLKIQRTERGDSAVYLCASSRTGDSPLHFGNGTRLTVT.

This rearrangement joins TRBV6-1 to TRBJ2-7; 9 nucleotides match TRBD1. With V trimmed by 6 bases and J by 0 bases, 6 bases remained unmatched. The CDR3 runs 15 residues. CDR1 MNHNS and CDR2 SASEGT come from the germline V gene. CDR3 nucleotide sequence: TGTGCCAGCAGGGTTACAGGGGGCCGCTCCTACGAGCAGTACTTC. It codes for CASRVTGGRSYEQYF.

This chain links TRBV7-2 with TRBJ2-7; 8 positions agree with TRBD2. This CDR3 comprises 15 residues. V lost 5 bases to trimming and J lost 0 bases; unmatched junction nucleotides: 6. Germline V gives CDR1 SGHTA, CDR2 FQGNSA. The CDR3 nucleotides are TGTGCCAGCAGCAAAACGGGGGGGAACTCCTACGAGCAGTACTTC. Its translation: CASSKTGGNSYEQYF.

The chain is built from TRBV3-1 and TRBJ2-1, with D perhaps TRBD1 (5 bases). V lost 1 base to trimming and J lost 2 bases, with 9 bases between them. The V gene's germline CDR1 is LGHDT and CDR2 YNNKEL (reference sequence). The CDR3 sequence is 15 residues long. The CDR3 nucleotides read TGTGCCAGCAGCCAAGGTGTGGACACCTACAATGAGCAGTTCTTC. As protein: CASSQGVDTYNEQFF.

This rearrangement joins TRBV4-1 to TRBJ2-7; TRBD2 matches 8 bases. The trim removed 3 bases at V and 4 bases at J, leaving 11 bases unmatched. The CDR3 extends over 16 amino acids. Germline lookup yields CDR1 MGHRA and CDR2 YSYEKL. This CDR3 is CASSQLVSGTLYEQYF. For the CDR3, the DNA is TGCGCCAGCAGCCAGCTGGTTAGCGGGACGTTATACGAGCAGTACTTC.

CDR3 DNA: TGTGCCAGCAGCGTAGGGGACGGAATAGGGCCCCAGCATTTT. It specifies CASSVGDGIGPQHF. The J gene is TRBJ1-5, the V gene TRBV9, with D maybe TRBD1 (5 bases). CDR1 is SGDLS and CDR2 is YYNGEE in the germline V gene. This CDR3 region has 14 residues. With 0 bases removed from V and 9 bases from J, the gap between germline ends came to 13 bases.

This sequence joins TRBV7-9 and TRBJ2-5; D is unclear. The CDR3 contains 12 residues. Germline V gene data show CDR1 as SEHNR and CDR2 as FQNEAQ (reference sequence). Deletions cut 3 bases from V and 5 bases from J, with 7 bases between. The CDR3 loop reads CASSFSWETQYF. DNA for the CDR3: TGTGCCAGCAGCTTCAGTTGGGAGACCCAGTACTTC. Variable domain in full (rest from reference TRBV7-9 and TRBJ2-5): DTGVSQNPRHKITKRGQNVTFRCDPISEHNRLYWYRQTLGQGPEFLTYFQNEAQLEKSRLLSDRFSAERPKGSFSTLEIQRTEQGDSAMYLCASSFSWETQYFGPGTRLLVL.

The CDR3 DNA reads TGCAGTGCTAACGAGCTAGCGGGGGGACAAGAGACCCAGTACTTC. It is translated as CSANELAGGQETQYF. The chain recombines TRBV20-1 with TRBJ2-5; 11 nucleotides match TRBD2. Losses at the gene ends were 4 bases for V and 2 bases for J; bases not matched to a gene: 6. This CDR3 has 15 amino acids. Germline V gene lookup returns CDR1 DFQATT and CDR2 SNEGSKA (reference sequence).

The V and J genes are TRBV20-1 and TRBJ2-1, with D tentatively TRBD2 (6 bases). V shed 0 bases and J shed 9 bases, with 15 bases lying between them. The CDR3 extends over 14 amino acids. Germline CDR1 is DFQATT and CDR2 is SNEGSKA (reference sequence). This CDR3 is CSARDTGDWVEQFF. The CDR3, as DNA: TGCAGTGCTAGAGATACGGGGGATTGGGTTGAGCAGTTCTTC.

CDR3 bases: TGTGCCAGCAGCGTGGGGGATCCCTCCTACAATGAGCAGTTCTTC. Protein sequence: CASSVGDPSYNEQFF. This chain links TRBV9 with TRBJ2-1; tentatively, D is TRBD1 or TRBD2 (5 bases each). Trimming shortened V by 2 bases and J by 0 bases, and 9 bases separated the two germline ends. The germline V gene has CDR1 SGDLS and CDR2 YYNGEE. The CDR3 contains 15 residues.

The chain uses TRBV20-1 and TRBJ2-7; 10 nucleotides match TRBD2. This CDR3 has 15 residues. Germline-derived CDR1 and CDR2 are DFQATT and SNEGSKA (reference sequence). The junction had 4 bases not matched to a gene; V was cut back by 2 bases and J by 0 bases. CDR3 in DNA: TGCAGTGCTAGATTCACTAGCGGGGACTCCTACGAGCAGTACTTC. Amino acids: CSARFTSGDSYEQYF.

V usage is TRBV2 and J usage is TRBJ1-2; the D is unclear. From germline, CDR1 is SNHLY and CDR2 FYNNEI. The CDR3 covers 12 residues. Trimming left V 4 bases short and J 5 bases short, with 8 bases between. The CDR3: CASSGQFYGYTF. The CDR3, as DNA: TGTGCCAGCAGTGGGCAGTTTTATGGCTACACCTTC.

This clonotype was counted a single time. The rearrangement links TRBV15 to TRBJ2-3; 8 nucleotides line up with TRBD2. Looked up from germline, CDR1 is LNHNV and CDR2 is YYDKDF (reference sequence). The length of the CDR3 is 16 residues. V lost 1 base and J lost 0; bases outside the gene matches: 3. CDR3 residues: CATSRVQRGSTDTQYF. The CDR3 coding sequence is TGTGCCACCAGCAGAGTTCAGCGGGGGAGCACAGATACGCAGTATTTT.

Here the CDR3 reads CASCGGGGSPLHF. Here the CDR3 DNA reads TGTGCCAGCTGCGGAGGGGGCGGTTCACCCCTCCACTTT. The gene calls are TRBV18 and TRBJ1-6; 7 bases fit TRBD1. This CDR3 spans 13 amino acids. The germline gives CDR1 KGHSH, CDR2 LQKENI. Losses at the gene ends were 7 bases for V and 9 bases for J; bases not matched to a gene: 6.

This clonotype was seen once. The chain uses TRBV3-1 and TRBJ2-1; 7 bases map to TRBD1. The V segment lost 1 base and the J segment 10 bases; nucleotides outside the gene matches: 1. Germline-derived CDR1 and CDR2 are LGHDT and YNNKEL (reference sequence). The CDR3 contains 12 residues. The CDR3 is CASSQVQGEQFF. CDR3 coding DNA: TGTGCCAGCAGCCAAGTACAGGGGGAGCAGTTCTTC.

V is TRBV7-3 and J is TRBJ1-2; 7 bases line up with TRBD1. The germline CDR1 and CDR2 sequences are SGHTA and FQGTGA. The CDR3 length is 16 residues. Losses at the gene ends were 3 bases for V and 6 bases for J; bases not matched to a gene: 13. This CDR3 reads CASSFERDRLFDGYTF. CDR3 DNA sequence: TGTGCCAGCAGCTTTGAACGGGACAGACTCTTCGATGGCTACACCTTC. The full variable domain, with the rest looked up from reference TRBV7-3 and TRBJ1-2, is GAGVSQTPSNKVTEKGKYVELRCDPISGHTALYWYRQSLGQGPEFLIYFQGTGAADDSGLPNDRFFAVRPEGSVSTLKIQRTERGDSAVYLCASSFERDRLFDGYTFGSGTRLTVV.

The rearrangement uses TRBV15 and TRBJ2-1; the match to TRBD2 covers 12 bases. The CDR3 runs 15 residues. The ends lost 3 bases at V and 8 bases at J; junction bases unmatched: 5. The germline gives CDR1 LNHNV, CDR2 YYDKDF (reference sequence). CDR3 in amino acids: CATSRTSGRTYEQFF. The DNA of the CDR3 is TGTGCCACCAGCAGGACTAGCGGGAGAACGTATGAGCAGTTCTTC.

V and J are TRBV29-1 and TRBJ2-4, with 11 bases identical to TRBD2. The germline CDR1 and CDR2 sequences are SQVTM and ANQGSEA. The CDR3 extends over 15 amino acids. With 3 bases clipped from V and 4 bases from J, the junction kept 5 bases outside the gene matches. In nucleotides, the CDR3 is TGCAGCGTTGAGGGGGCTAGCGGGGGGAAAAACATTCAGTACTTC. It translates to CSVEGASGGKNIQYF.

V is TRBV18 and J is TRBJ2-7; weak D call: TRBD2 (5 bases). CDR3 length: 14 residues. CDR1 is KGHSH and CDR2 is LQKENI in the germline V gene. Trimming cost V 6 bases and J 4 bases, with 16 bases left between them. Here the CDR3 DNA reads TGTGCCAGCTCGCTGAGGGAGTCGGGTTACGAGCAGTACTTC. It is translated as CASSLRESGYEQYF. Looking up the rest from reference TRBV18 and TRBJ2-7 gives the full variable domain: NAGVMQNPRHLVRRRGQEARLRCSPMKGHSHVYWYRQLPEEGLKFMVYLQKENIIDESGMPKERFSAEFPKEGPSILRIQQVVRGDSAAYFCASSLRESGYEQYFGPGTRLTVT.

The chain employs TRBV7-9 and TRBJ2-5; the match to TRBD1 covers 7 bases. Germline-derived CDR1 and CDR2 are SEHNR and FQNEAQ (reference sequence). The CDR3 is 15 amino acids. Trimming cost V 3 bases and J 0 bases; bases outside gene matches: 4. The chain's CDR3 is CASSLTGTYQETQYF. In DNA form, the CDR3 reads TGTGCCAGCAGCTTGACAGGGACGTACCAAGAGACCCAGTACTTC.